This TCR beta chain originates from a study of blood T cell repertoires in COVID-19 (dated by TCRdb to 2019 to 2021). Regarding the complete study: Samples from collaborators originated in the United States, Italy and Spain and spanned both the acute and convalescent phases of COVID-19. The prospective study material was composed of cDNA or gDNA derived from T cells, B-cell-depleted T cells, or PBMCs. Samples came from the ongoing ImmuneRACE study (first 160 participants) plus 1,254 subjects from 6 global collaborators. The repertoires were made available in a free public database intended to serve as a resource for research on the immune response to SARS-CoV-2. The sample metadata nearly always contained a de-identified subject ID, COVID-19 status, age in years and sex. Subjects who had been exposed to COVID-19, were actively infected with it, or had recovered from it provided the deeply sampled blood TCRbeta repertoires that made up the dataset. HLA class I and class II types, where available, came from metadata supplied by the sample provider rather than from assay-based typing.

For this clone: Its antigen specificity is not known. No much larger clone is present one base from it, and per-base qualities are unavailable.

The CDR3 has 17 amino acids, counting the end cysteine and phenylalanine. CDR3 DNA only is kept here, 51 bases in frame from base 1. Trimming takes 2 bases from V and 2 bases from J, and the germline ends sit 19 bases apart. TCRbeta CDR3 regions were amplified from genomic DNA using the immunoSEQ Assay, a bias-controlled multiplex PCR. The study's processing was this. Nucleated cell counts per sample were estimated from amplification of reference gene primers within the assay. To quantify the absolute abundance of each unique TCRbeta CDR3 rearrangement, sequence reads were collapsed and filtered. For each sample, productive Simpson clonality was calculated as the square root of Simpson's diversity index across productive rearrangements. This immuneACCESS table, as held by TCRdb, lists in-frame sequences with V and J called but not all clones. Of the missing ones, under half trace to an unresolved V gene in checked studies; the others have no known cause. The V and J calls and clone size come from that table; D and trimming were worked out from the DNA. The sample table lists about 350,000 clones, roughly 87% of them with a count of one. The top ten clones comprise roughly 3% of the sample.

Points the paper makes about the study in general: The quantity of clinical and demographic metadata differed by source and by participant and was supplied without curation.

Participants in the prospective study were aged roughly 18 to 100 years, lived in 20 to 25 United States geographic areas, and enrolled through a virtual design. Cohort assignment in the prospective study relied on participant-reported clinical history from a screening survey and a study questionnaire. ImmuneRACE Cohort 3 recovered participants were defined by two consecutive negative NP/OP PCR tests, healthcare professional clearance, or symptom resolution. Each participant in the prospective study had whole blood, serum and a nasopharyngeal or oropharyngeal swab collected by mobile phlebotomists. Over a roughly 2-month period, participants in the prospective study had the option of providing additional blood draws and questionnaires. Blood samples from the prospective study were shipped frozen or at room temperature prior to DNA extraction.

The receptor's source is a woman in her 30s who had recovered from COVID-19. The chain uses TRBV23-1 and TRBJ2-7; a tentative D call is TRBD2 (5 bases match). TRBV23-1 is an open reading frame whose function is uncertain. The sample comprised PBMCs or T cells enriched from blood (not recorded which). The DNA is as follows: TGCGCCAGCAGTCAACGGTCGGGGTGGCTACCCGCCTACGAGCAGTACTTC. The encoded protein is CASSQRSGWLPAYEQYF.